This entry features one T cell receptor beta chain sequence. What it recognizes is unknown. The data are from a study of CD8 T cells in Susac syndrome. Study-level results: In its TCR sequencing and HLA analysis, the study acknowledged that the number of individuals was relatively small.

RNA totalling roughly 0.45 to 1 ug underwent reverse transcription with random hexamers. The immunoSEQ assay covered 54 Vbeta and 13 Jbeta segments for CDR3. MiXCR, applied by TCRdb to the immunoSEQ multiplex PCR reads, yields one record per CDR3 protein. The data hold approximately 170,000 distinct CDR3 sequences, with roughly 94% observed a single time. It was healthy donors who served as the controls, matched for age and sex. TEMRA cells were FACS-enriched, while CD8+ and CD4+ T cells were negatively isolated. Germline lookup yields CDR1 DFQATT and CDR2 SNEGSKA (reference sequence). The CDR3 length is 15 residues. V shed 6 bases and J shed 2 bases, with 20 bases lying between them.

The clonotype comes from a human donor in good health. V is TRBV20-1 and J is TRBJ2-7; TRBD1 might be the D (5 bases). Sequencing was performed on CD4+ T cells from PBMCs. Here the CDR3 DNA reads TGCAGTGCCAGACGCCCGACAGAATTAACCTACGAGCAGTACTTC. This sequence encodes CSARRPTELTYEQYF.